This entry lists 15 T cell receptor beta chains sequenced from one sample in a study of T cell repertoires in cytomegalovirus infection. TCRdb reprocessed the reads via MiXCR and lists one record per CDR3 protein. There are some 180,000 distinct CDR3 sequences in the sample; less than 9.5% occur only once, and roughly 5.1% lies in the top ten. Sequencing was performed on PBMCs. These receptors originate from a human donor in good health (CMV status not recorded). Some clones in this sample may be carry-over from other donors' samples.

The V call is TRBV28, the J call TRBJ2-3; D not resolved. CDR3 length equals 14 residues. Trimming removed 2 bases at V and 6 bases at J, with 12 bases between. Germline V gene data show CDR1 as MDHEN and CDR2 as SYDVKM. The CDR3 nucleotides read TGTGCCAGCAGTTTAGGCTATGGCGTGGATACGCAGTATTTT. Encoded protein: CASSLGYGVDTQYF.

This clonotype was counted many times. The chain carries TRBV28 and TRBJ2-3; D possibly corresponds to TRBD2 (5 bases). This CDR3 comprises 14 residues. Germline V CDR1 and CDR2: MDHEN, SYDVKM. Trimming took off 4 bases at V and 0 bases at J, with 8 bases between the two ends. This CDR3 reads CASSSPGSTDTQYF. The CDR3 coding sequence is TGTGCCAGCAGTTCCCCGGGGAGCACAGATACGCAGTATTTT.

Comment on this clonotype: A much larger clonotype is one base distant, so this may be a read error. The chain couples TRBV7-8 to TRBJ2-1; 10 nucleotides match TRBD2. CDR1 SGHVS and CDR2 FQNEAQ come from the germline V gene. The CDR3 sequence is 15 residues long. CDR3 nucleotide sequence: TGTGCCAGCAGCTTCAGCGGGGGGGCGTACAATGAGAAGTTCTTC. Protein sequence: CASSFSGGAYNEKFF.

This clonotype was counted between two and nine times. As DNA, the CDR3 is TGTGCCAGCAGAAGGAGACTAGCGGGAGGGCAATCGGGCGGTTACAATGAGCAGTTCTTC. Protein sequence: CASRRRLAGGQSGGYNEQFF. V gene TRBV6-6 combines with J gene TRBJ2-1; TRBD2 aligns across 14 bases. The CDR3 has 20 residues. V trimming: 6 bases; J trimming: 4 bases; junction bases outside the gene matches: 17. Germline V gives CDR1 MNHNY, CDR2 SVGAGI (reference sequence).

This clonotype was observed a handful of times. The chain has TRBV28 and TRBJ2-3; TRBD2 aligns across 9 bases. Trimming cost V 4 bases and J 5 bases; bases outside gene matches: 10. The V gene's germline CDR1 is MDHEN and CDR2 SYDVKM. There are 16 residues in the CDR3. In DNA form, the CDR3 reads TGTGCCAGCAGTTCCTCCCGGGGTAGCGGGGGAGATACGCAGTATTTT. It specifies CASSSSRGSGGDTQYF.

This clonotype occurred many times. The rearrangement joins TRBV7-2 to TRBJ1-2; a weak D match, TRBD1 (5 bases). Trimming removed 2 bases at V and 2 bases at J, with 18 bases between. The germline CDR1 and CDR2 sequences are SGHTA and FQGNSA. This CDR3 is 17 amino acids long. The CDR3 coding sequence is TGTGCCAGCAGCTTACAGAACCTATATACAGGAAACTATGGCTACACCTTC. Protein sequence: CASSLQNLYTGNYGYTF.

Notes on this clonotype: One base away lies a much larger clone, so this may be a sequencing read error. This chain joins TRBV6-6 and TRBJ1-1; TRBD1 matches at 7 bases. The V and J ends lost 6 bases and 2 bases, in that order; junction bases with no gene match: 6. Germline assignment: CDR1 MNHNY and CDR2 SVGAGI (reference sequence). The CDR3 spans 14 residues. This chain's CDR3 is CASSHRGPNTEAFF. Written as DNA, the CDR3 is TGTGCCAGCAGCCACAGGGGTCCAAACACTGAAGCTTTCTTT.

This clonotype has just a few counts. The V call is TRBV9, the J call TRBJ2-2; D may be TRBD2 (6 bases). Germline V lookup: CDR1 SGDLS, CDR2 YYNGEE. This CDR3 has 15 amino acids. With 4 bases removed from V and 0 bases from J, the gap between germline ends came to 10 bases. DNA of the CDR3: TGTGCCAGCAGCCCCCGACTAGCGAACACCGGGGAGCTGTTTTTT. Its translation is CASSPRLANTGELFF.

Here the CDR3 reads CSVRKGSGRGGFSTDTQYF. As DNA, the CDR3 is TGCAGCGTCCGAAAGGGGAGCGGGAGGGGGGGATTCAGCACAGATACGCAGTATTTT. The chain has TRBV29-1 and TRBJ2-3, with 10 bases identical to TRBD2. V lost 6 bases, J lost 0 bases, and 18 bases stayed unmatched. The CDR3 is 19 amino acids. Germline V gene lookup returns CDR1 SQVTM and CDR2 ANQGSEA.

This clonotype was counted ten times or more. The rearrangement links TRBV19 to TRBJ2-6, with no clear D. Trimming removed 7 bases from V and 4 bases from J, with 26 bases in between. The germline V gene has CDR1 LNHDA and CDR2 SQIVND (reference sequence). CDR3 length: 19 amino acids. DNA of the CDR3: TGTGCCAGTACCACCCGCCCCCGGGTACCCCACTCCGGGGCCAACGTCCTGACTTTC. Amino acid sequence: CASTTRPRVPHSGANVLTF.

This clonotype was seen at least ten times. The chain joins TRBV19 to TRBJ2-3; 11 nucleotides line up with TRBD2. Germline V gives CDR1 LNHDA, CDR2 SQIVND (reference sequence). Trimming took 7 bases from V and 3 from J; bases not matched to a gene: 6. The CDR3 covers 15 residues. The CDR3 loop reads CASTQGLAVTDTQYF. CDR3 DNA sequence: TGTGCCAGTACCCAGGGACTAGCGGTTACAGATACGCAGTATTTT.

The chain is built from TRBV5-4 and TRBJ1-1; tentative D call: TRBD1 (6 bases). V was pared by 6 bases and J by 1 base, with 13 bases between. The germline CDR1 and CDR2 sequences are SGHNT and YYREEE (reference sequence). The CDR3 sequence is 14 residues long. This CDR3 reads CASIEGGRNTEAFF. CDR3 coding DNA: TGTGCCAGCATCGAGGGGGGCCGGAACACTGAAGCTTTCTTT.

The chain couples TRBV20-1 to TRBJ2-1; maybe TRBD1 (6 bases). The germline gives CDR1 DFQATT, CDR2 SNEGSKA (reference sequence). Trimming took off 0 bases at V and 1 base at J, with 7 bases between the two ends. The CDR3 runs to 14 residues. The CDR3 protein is CSARDRGSYNEQFF. As DNA, the CDR3 is TGCAGTGCTAGAGACAGGGGTTCCTACAATGAGCAGTTCTTC.

This clonotype was seen ten or more times. This chain joins TRBV7-2 and TRBJ1-2; D not resolved. The CDR3 sequence is 15 residues long. V was clipped by 6 bases and J by 8 bases, with 22 bases between them. The V gene's germline CDR1 is SGHTA and CDR2 FQGNSA. In DNA, the CDR3 is TGTGCCAGCAGGCTCAACCAGGATCCTCTGTGGGGCTACACCTTC. Translated, it gives CASRLNQDPLWGYTF.

The J gene is TRBJ2-7, the V gene TRBV2; 8 nucleotides align to TRBD1. Germline V CDR1 and CDR2: SNHLY, FYNNEI. The CDR3 is made up of 13 amino acids. Losses at the gene ends were 7 bases for V and 5 bases for J; bases not matched to a gene: 7. The CDR3 nucleotides read TGTGCCAGCAATGGACAGGGTCGCGACGAGCAGTACTTC. It yields the protein CASNGQGRDEQYF.